The 30 T cell receptor beta chains below were found in one sample sequenced in a study of blood T cell repertoires in COVID-19. TCRdb keeps only in-frame clones here, not all; method: immunoSEQ multiplex PCR. The sample has approximately 140,000 clones; about 88% are singletons. Sequences were obtained from peripheral blood. Receptors were obtained from a human donor with COVID-19, enrolled during active disease. The donor label of this sample is uncertain.

The chain uses TRBV5-3 and TRBJ1-2, with TRBD1 matching 10 bases. TRBV5-3 is filed as an ORF, its function uncertain. V was clipped by 4 bases and J by 6 bases; unmatched bases: 6. The CDR3 is 14 residues long. Written as DNA, the CDR3 is TGTGCCAGAAGCAGGTTGGGACAGGGGAATGGCTACACCTTC. This codes for CARSRLGQGNGYTF.

This chain links TRBV29-1 with TRBJ1-2; the D is unclear. Trimming removed 4 bases from V and 1 base from J, with 10 bases in between. CDR1 and CDR2 from the germline V gene are SQVTM and ANQGSEA. The CDR3 sequence is 13 residues long. The CDR3 spells CSVARNGNYGYTF. DNA of the CDR3: TGCAGCGTTGCGAGGAACGGTAACTATGGCTACACCTTC.

The chain joins TRBV18 to TRBJ2-2; 11 bases map to TRBD1. The length of the CDR3 is 18 residues. With 3 bases clipped from V and 3 bases from J, the junction kept 9 bases outside the gene matches. The germline CDR1 and CDR2 sequences are KGHSH and LQKENI. The CDR3 DNA reads TGTGCCAGCTCACCTACCGGGACAGGGGGAGCAGACACCGGGGAGCTGTTTTTT. Residues: CASSPTGTGGADTGELFF.

The chain is built from TRBV28 and TRBJ2-3, with 12 bases identical to TRBD2. CDR1 and CDR2 from the germline V gene are MDHEN and SYDVKM. Trimming cost V 4 bases and J 2 bases; bases outside gene matches: 4. The CDR3 runs to 16 residues. CDR3 sequence reads: CASSSGTSGLTDTQYF. In DNA form, the CDR3 reads TGTGCCAGCAGTTCCGGGACTAGCGGGCTCACAGATACGCAGTATTTT. The full variable domain, completed using reference TRBV28 and TRBJ2-3, is DVKVTQSSRYLVKRTGEKVFLECVQDMDHENMFWYRQDPGLGLRLIYFSYDVKMKEKGDIPEGYSVSREKKERFSLILESASTNQTSMYLCASSSGTSGLTDTQYFGPGTRLTVL.

The chain links TRBV5-1 to TRBJ2-7, with D possibly TRBD2 on 5 matching bases. V shed 1 base and J shed 7 bases, with 6 bases lying between them. This CDR3 comprises 11 residues. CDR1 is SGHRS and CDR2 is YFSETQ in the germline V gene. The chain's CDR3 is CASSLSGEQYF. The DNA for the CDR3 is TGCGCCAGCAGCTTGAGCGGAGAGCAGTACTTC.

The chain joins TRBV7-9 to TRBJ2-7; 12 bases fit TRBD2. V was clipped by 4 bases and J by 3 bases; unmatched bases: 7. The CDR3 extends over 16 amino acids. Per the germline V gene, CDR1 is SEHNR and CDR2 is FQNEAQ (reference sequence). CDR3 coding DNA: TGTGCCAGCAGCTCCCCGACTAGCGGGAGCATCTACGAGCAGTACTTC. Its protein product is CASSSPTSGSIYEQYF. The variable domain in full, completed from reference TRBV7-9 and TRBJ2-7, reads DTGVSQNPRHKITKRGQNVTFRCDPISEHNRLYWYRQTLGQGPEFLTYFQNEAQLEKSRLLSDRFSAERPKGSFSTLEIQRTEQGDSAMYLCASSSPTSGSIYEQYFGPGTRLTVT.

The chain recombines TRBV20-1 with TRBJ1-6; the D gene is possibly TRBD1 (5 bases). Germline loops: CDR1 DFQATT, CDR2 SNEGSKA (reference sequence). V was clipped by 3 bases and J by 9 bases, with 15 bases between them. This CDR3 is built from 14 residues. As DNA, the CDR3 is TGCAGTGCTAGTACGGGGGGATTTAGTTCACCCCTCCACTTT. Translated: CSASTGGFSSPLHF.

The genes are TRBV19 and TRBJ1-2, with 7 bases identical to TRBD1. This CDR3 has 14 residues. With 5 bases clipped from V and 4 bases from J, the junction kept 7 bases outside the gene matches. Germline CDR1 reads LNHDA; CDR2 reads SQIVND (reference sequence). CDR3 protein: CASSGQGGAYGYTF. CDR3 DNA: TGTGCCAGTAGTGGCCAAGGGGGCGCCTATGGCTACACCTTC.

The V gene is TRBV6-5, the J gene TRBJ2-1; the match to TRBD2 covers 11 bases. This CDR3 has 15 amino acids. V shed 4 bases, J shed 8 bases, and the junction held 7 bases outside the gene matches. Germline V lookup: CDR1 MNHEY, CDR2 SVGAGI. CDR3 amino acids: CASSSLAGVRDEQFF. CDR3 DNA: TGTGCCAGCAGTTCACTAGCGGGGGTTCGGGATGAGCAGTTCTTC.

This clone was observed a handful of times. The chain is built from TRBV12-3 or TRBV12-4 and TRBJ2-7; D is uncertain. With 2 bases removed from V and 3 bases from J, the gap between germline ends came to 5 bases. The CDR3 contains 12 residues. CDR3 loop: CASSLFSYEQYF. DNA of the CDR3: TGTGCCAGCAGTTTATTCAGCTACGAGCAGTACTTC.

This clone was counted only a few times. The chain employs TRBV18 and TRBJ1-1, with 7 bases lining up with TRBD1. The ends lost 2 bases at V and 4 bases at J; junction bases unmatched: 7. Germline V gene sequence: CDR1 KGHSH, CDR2 LQKENI. The CDR3 is made up of 15 amino acids. CDR3 sequence (DNA): TGTGCCAGCTCACCAGGCGGGACAGTCACCACTGAAGCTTTCTTT. Translated: CASSPGGTVTTEAFF.

V is TRBV6-5 and J is TRBJ1-2, with 12 nucleotides matching TRBD1. V dropped 6 bases and J dropped 9; count of bases not matched to a gene: 8. The germline V gene encodes CDR1 MNHEY and CDR2 SVGAGI. The CDR3 sequence is 14 residues long. The CDR3 sequence: CASSQGQGARSYTF. CDR3 in DNA: TGTGCCAGCAGCCAGGGACAGGGGGCAAGGAGCTACACCTTC.

V gene TRBV3-1 (or the pseudogene TRBV3-2) combines with J gene TRBJ2-5, with 14 bases fitting TRBD2. The germline V gene encodes CDR1 LGHDT and CDR2 YNNKEL (reference sequence). With 4 bases clipped from V and 5 bases from J, the junction kept 9 bases outside the gene matches. There are 17 residues in the CDR3. CDR3: CASSPVTSGGAAETQYF. In DNA form, the CDR3 reads TGTGCCAGCAGCCCGGTGACTAGCGGGGGGGCAGCGGAGACCCAGTACTTC.

The chain uses TRBV9 and TRBJ1-2, with D possibly TRBD1 on 5 matching bases. The CDR3 has 13 amino acids. Germline V gene lookup returns CDR1 SGDLS and CDR2 YYNGEE. The germline V and J ends were trimmed by 0 bases and 6 bases, with 9 bases remaining between them. CDR3 sequence reads: CASSVEGVNGYTF. The CDR3 coding sequence is TGTGCCAGCAGCGTAGAAGGGGTTAATGGCTACACCTTC.

This chain's CDR3 is CASSGRDGRNTIYF. For the CDR3, the DNA is TGTGCCAGCAGCGGGCGGGACGGTCGAAACACCATATATTTT. This chain connects TRBV9 to TRBJ1-3, with D maybe TRBD1 (5 bases). V was cut by 3 bases and J by 5 bases, with 12 bases left in between. The CDR3 is 14 residues long. Germline CDR1 SGDLS, CDR2 YYNGEE.

V usage is TRBV5-1 and J usage is TRBJ2-3, with D possibly being TRBD2 (5 bases). CDR1 and CDR2 from the germline V gene are SGHRS and YFSETQ. The CDR3 consists of 14 residues. Between the trimmed V and J ends, which lost 8 bases and 2 bases, there was a span of 15 bases. This CDR3 is CASNGGSHTDTQYF. CDR3 coding DNA: TGCGCCAGTAACGGAGGCAGCCACACAGATACGCAGTATTTT.

This chain links TRBV3-1 (or the pseudogene TRBV3-2) with TRBJ1-1; unclear D gene. Between the trimmed V and J ends, which lost 2 bases and 6 bases, there was a span of 7 bases. The CDR3 totals 12 residues. The germline gives CDR1 LGHDT, CDR2 YNNKEL (reference sequence). CDR3 coding DNA: TGTGCCAGCAGCCAACCGGGTTCTGAAGCTTTCTTT. It encodes CASSQPGSEAFF.

The chain has TRBV5-1 and TRBJ2-7; D perhaps matches TRBD2 (6 bases). The V and J ends lost 6 bases and 7 bases respectively, with 20 bases between them. CDR1 is SGHRS, CDR2 YFSETQ, per germline. CDR3 length: 14 residues. The CDR3 sequence is CASTEGGAGREQYF. The CDR3 DNA sequence: TGCGCCAGCACGGAGGGCGGGGCAGGGAGGGAGCAGTACTTC. The full variable domain, rest sourced from reference TRBV5-1 and TRBJ2-7, is KAGVTQTPRYLIKTRGQQVTLSCSPISGHRSVSWYQQTPGQGLQFLFEYFSETQRNKGNFPGRFSGRQFSNSRSEMNVSTLELGDSALYLCASTEGGAGREQYFGPGTRLTVT.

The chain carries TRBV6-5 and TRBJ1-2; 11 nucleotides agree with TRBD1. Looked up from germline, CDR1 is MNHEY and CDR2 is SVGAGI. J gave up 7 bases and V 7 bases, and 5 bases lay outside the gene matches. This CDR3 region has 13 residues. Here the CDR3 reads CASTRTGGAGYTF. CDR3 DNA sequence: TGTGCCAGCACAAGGACAGGGGGCGCTGGCTACACCTTC.

Comment on this clone: The junction shows a germline mismatch at one end, possibly a read error. This chain uses TRBV7-2 with TRBJ1-5; TRBD1 might be the D (5 bases). Looked up from germline, CDR1 is SGHTA and CDR2 is FQGNSA. The CDR3 has 15 amino acids. The DNA for the CDR3 is TGTGCCAGCAGCTATCAGGGAGGAGGCAAGCAGCCCCAGCATTTT. This codes for CASSYQGGGKQPQHF.

There are a few counts of this clone. This rearrangement joins TRBV18 to TRBJ1-2, with D perhaps matching TRBD1 (6 bases). CDR1 KGHSH and CDR2 LQKENI come from the germline V gene. V was pared by 3 bases and J by 4 bases, with 18 bases between. The CDR3 contains 16 residues. CDR3 protein: CASSPFEPGQLYGYTF. CDR3 DNA sequence: TGTGCCAGCTCACCCTTCGAACCGGGACAACTCTATGGCTACACCTTC.

This sequence joins TRBV7-9 and TRBJ2-2; D unclear. Germline loops: CDR1 SEHNR, CDR2 FQNEAQ (reference sequence). This CDR3 is 13 amino acids long. The germline V and J ends were trimmed by 0 bases and 6 bases, with 5 bases remaining between them. The CDR3 DNA is TGTGCCAGCAGCTTAGCCCTTCCCGGGGAGCTGTTTTTT. Translation: CASSLALPGELFF.

The gene calls are TRBV2 and TRBJ1-2, with D possibly being TRBD1 (5 bases). Germline loops: CDR1 SNHLY, CDR2 FYNNEI. The CDR3 covers 8 residues. CDR3 DNA sequence: TGTAAACAGGACGGCTACACCTTC. It specifies CKQDGYTF.

This chain connects TRBV9 to TRBJ2-3, with D perhaps TRBD2 (6 bases). The CDR3 has 13 residues. Trimming shortened V by 4 bases and J by 6 bases, and 12 bases separated the two germline ends. Germline V gene lookup returns CDR1 SGDLS and CDR2 YYNGEE. The CDR3 loop reads CASSPGTLDTQYF. CDR3 DNA sequence: TGTGCCAGCAGCCCTGGGACTTTGGATACGCAGTATTTT.

This clone was observed a single time. The J gene is TRBJ2-3, the V gene TRBV7-2; 8 nucleotides align to TRBD2. This CDR3 is built from 12 residues. Trimming removed 5 bases from V and 10 bases from J; junction bases left unmatched: 5. Germline V lookup: CDR1 SGHTA, CDR2 FQGNSA. Here the CDR3 DNA reads TGTGCCAGCAGCCCGGGACTAGAGGCGCAGTATTTT. Protein sequence: CASSPGLEAQYF. Based on the CDR3 plus reference TRBV7-2 and TRBJ2-3, the full variable domain is GAGVSQSPSNKVTEKGKDVELRCDPISGHTALYWYRQSLGQGLEFLIYFQGNSAPDKSGLPSDRFSAERTGGSVSTLTIQRTQQEDSAVYLCASSPGLEAQYFGPGTRLTVL.

A note on this clone: At one boundary the junction diverges from the germline segment, which might be a read error. The chain employs TRBV27 and TRBJ1-4; tentative D call: TRBD1 (6 bases). Germline V gene data show CDR1 as MNHEY and CDR2 as SMNVEV (reference sequence). The CDR3 sequence is 16 residues long. For the CDR3, the DNA is TGTGCCAGCAGTGACCAGGGGATATTAACTCATGAAAAACTGTTTTTT. It is translated as CASSDQGILTHEKLFF.

This clone was detected once. V usage is TRBV6-5 and J usage is TRBJ2-6, with D possibly matching TRBD2 (6 bases). CDR3 length: 14 residues. CDR1 is MNHEY and CDR2 is SVGAGI in the germline V gene. The V gene lost 11 bases and the J gene lost 0 bases, with 11 bases spanning the gap. CDR3 amino acids: CAGGLTSGANVLTF. The CDR3, as DNA: TGTGCCGGGGGACTGACCTCTGGGGCCAACGTCCTGACTTTC.

This clone was seen only a few times. The chain joins TRBV7-8 to TRBJ1-4, with D hard to call. The CDR3 is 14 amino acids. In germline, CDR1 is SGHVS, CDR2 FQNEAQ. With 5 bases removed from V and 0 bases from J, the gap between germline ends came to 7 bases. The CDR3 loop is CASSLAATNEKLFF. CDR3 DNA: TGTGCCAGCAGCCTGGCTGCAACTAATGAAAAACTGTTTTTT. Full variable domain (outside the CDR3, taken from reference TRBV7-8 and TRBJ1-4): GAGVSQSPRYKVAKRGQDVALRCDPISGHVSLFWYQQALGQGPEFLTYFQNEAQLDKSGLPSDRFFAERPEGSVSTLKIQRTQQEDSAVYLCASSLAATNEKLFFGSGTQLSVL.

The chain joins TRBV13 to TRBJ2-5; 8 bases match TRBD1. J gave up 4 bases and V 7 bases, and 8 bases lay outside the gene matches. The CDR3 contains 14 residues. CDR1 is PRHDT, CDR2 FYEKMQ, per germline (reference sequence). The CDR3 sequence is CASTMAGGLETQYF. For the CDR3, the DNA is TGTGCCAGCACCATGGCAGGGGGCTTAGAGACCCAGTACTTC. The whole variable domain, filled in from reference TRBV13 and TRBJ2-5, reads AAGVIQSPRHLIKEKRETATLKCYPIPRHDTVYWYQQGPGQDPQFLISFYEKMQSDKGSIPDRFSAQQFSDYHSELNMSSLELGDSALYFCASTMAGGLETQYFGPGTRLLVL.

The CDR3 DNA follows: TGTGCCAGCAGCCACAGGGGGGTCCCTAATGAAAAACTGTTTTTT. Protein sequence: CASSHRGVPNEKLFF. J is TRBJ1-4 and V is TRBV5-6; 8 nucleotides match TRBD1. This CDR3 is 15 amino acids long. CDR1 is SGHDT, CDR2 YYEEEE, per germline. J was trimmed by 3 bases and V by 4 bases; bases with no gene match: 5.